Presented here are 9 T cell receptor beta chains from one specimen sequenced in a study of shared clonotypes between healthy human individuals. Data came from immunoSEQ multiplex PCR; TCRdb stores just in-frame clones and leaves some out. The sample contains about 1.5 million clones, more than 95% of which appear only once. The sequenced sample was naive CD4+ T cells sorted from blood. Subset described: CD45RA+ positively selected. Every receptor here comes from a man younger than 45 in good health.

The chain recombines TRBV7-2 with TRBJ2-7; D perhaps matches TRBD2 (6 bases). The CDR3 extends over 14 amino acids. V lost 4 bases, J lost 3 bases, and 13 bases lay in between. The germline V gene has CDR1 SGHTA and CDR2 FQGNSA. For the CDR3, the DNA is TGTGCCAGCAGCTCGGGGGTAGGCTACTACGAGCAGTACTTC. It translates to CASSSGVGYYEQYF.

Here the CDR3 DNA reads TGTGCCAGCAGTGAAGAGATGGGTGAAGCTTTCTTT. Encoded protein: CASSEEMGEAFF. V usage is TRBV2 and J usage is TRBJ1-1; D remains unclear. Germline assignment: CDR1 SNHLY and CDR2 FYNNEI. Trimming removed 1 base at V and 7 bases at J, with 7 bases between. CDR3 length equals 12 residues.

The chain carries TRBV28 and TRBJ1-2, with D perhaps matching TRBD1 (5 bases). This CDR3 contains 15 residues. Trimming stripped 5 bases from V and 3 bases from J, with 16 bases between. Germline-derived CDR1 and CDR2 are MDHEN and SYDVKM. Here the CDR3 DNA reads TGTGCCAGCAGTCCGCAAATCAGGGTTGACTATGGCTACACCTTC. Translated, it gives CASSPQIRVDYGYTF.

The J gene is TRBJ1-5, the V gene TRBV28, with D maybe TRBD1 (5 bases). V shed 6 bases and J shed 4 bases, with 19 bases lying between them. This CDR3 region has 16 residues. Germline CDR1 MDHEN, CDR2 SYDVKM. This chain's CDR3 is CASSLGLAGKNQPQHF. The CDR3 DNA reads as TGTGCCAGCAGCTTGGGTCTGGCAGGGAAGAATCAGCCCCAGCATTTT.

For this clone: This CDR3 is also generated by other DNA sequences in the sample. CDR3 amino acids: CASSRTSGYEQYF. The CDR3 DNA sequence: TGTGCCAGTAGTAGGACTAGCGGCTACGAGCAGTACTTC. The chain has TRBV19 and TRBJ2-7; 10 bases line up with TRBD2. CDR1 and CDR2 from the germline V gene are LNHDA and SQIVND (reference sequence). V lost 4 bases and J lost 3; bases outside the gene matches: 0. This CDR3 comprises 13 residues.

This sequence joins TRBV2 and TRBJ2-1, with 7 bases aligning to TRBD2. Germline assignment: CDR1 SNHLY and CDR2 FYNNEI. J was trimmed by 4 bases and V by 8 bases; bases with no gene match: 5. CDR3 size: 13 residues. DNA of the CDR3: TGTGCCAGCTCCACTAGCGAGTACAATGAGCAGTTCTTC. Amino acids: CASSTSEYNEQFF.

This rearrangement joins TRBV19 to TRBJ2-5; TRBD2 matches 12 bases. Germline trimming cut 5 bases from V and 5 bases from J; bases unmatched to any gene: 6. The CDR3 loop spans 15 amino acids. Germline V lookup: CDR1 LNHDA, CDR2 SQIVND (reference sequence). The CDR3 spells CASSQAGTSGETQYF. The CDR3 DNA is TGTGCCAGTAGTCAGGCCGGGACTAGCGGGGAGACCCAGTACTTC.

V is TRBV5-1 and J is TRBJ2-1, with 8 bases that match TRBD2. The CDR3 sequence is 13 residues long. After removal of 3 bases from V and 9 bases from J, the junction contained 5 bases not matched to a gene. Germline CDR1 is SGHRS and CDR2 is YFSETQ. The CDR3 nucleotides are TGCGCCAGCAGCTCGAGCGGGAGTTCTGAGCAGTTCTTC. Translated, it gives CASSSSGSSEQFF.

This sequence joins TRBV14 and TRBJ2-1; D possibly corresponds to TRBD2 (6 bases). This CDR3 spans 15 amino acids. The germline V gene encodes CDR1 SGHDN and CDR2 FVKESK. Trimming removed 5 bases from V and 3 bases from J, with 14 bases in between. The CDR3 reads CASSSTQRVYNEQFF. The DNA for the CDR3 is TGTGCCAGCAGCTCAACCCAGCGGGTCTACAATGAGCAGTTCTTC.